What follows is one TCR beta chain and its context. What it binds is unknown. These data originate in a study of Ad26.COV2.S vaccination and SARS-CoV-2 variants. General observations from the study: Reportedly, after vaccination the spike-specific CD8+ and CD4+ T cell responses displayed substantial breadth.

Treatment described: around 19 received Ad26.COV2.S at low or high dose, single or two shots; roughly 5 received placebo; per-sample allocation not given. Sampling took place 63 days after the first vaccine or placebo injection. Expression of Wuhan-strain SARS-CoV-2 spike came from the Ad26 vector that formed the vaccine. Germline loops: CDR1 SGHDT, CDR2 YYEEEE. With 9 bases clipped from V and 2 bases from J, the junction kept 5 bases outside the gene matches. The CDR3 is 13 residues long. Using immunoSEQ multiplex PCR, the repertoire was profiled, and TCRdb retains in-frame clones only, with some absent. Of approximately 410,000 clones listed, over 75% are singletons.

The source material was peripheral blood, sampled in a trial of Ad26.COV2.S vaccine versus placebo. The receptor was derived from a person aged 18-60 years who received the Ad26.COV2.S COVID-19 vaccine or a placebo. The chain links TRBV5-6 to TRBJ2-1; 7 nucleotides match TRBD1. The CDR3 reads CATYRGPYNEQFF. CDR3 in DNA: TGTGCCACCTACAGGGGACCCTACAATGAGCAGTTCTTC.